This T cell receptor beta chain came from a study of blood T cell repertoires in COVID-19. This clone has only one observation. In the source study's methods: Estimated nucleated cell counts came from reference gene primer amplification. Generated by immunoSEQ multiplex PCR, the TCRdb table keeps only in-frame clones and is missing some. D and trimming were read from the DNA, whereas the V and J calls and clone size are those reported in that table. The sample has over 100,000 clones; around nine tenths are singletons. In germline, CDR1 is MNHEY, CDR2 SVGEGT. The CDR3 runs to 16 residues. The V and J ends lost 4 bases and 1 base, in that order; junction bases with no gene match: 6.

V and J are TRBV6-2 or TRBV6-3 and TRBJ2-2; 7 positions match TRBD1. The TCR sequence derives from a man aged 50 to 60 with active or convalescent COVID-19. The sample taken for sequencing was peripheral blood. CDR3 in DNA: TGTGCCAGCAGTTCCCGGACAGGTCGGAACACCGGGGAGCTGTTTTTT. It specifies CASSSRTGRNTGELFF.